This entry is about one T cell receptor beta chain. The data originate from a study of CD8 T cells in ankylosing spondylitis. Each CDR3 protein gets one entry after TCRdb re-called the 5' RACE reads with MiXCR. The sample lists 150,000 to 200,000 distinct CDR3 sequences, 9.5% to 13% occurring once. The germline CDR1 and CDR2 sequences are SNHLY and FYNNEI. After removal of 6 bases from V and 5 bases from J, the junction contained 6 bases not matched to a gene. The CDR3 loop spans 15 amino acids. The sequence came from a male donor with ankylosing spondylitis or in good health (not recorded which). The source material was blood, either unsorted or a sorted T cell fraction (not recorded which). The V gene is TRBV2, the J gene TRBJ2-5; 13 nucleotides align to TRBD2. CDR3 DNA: TGTGCCAGCAGAGAGACTAGCGGGAGGCGGGAGACCCAGTACTTC. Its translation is CASRETSGRRETQYF.